The 25 T cell receptor beta chains presented below share a single source sample, sequenced in a study of vaccination effects on CD4 cells after COVID-19. Once cultured for more than nine days, the cells underwent separation to obtain CD4+ T cells. The vaccine given was either BNT162b2 or mRNA-1273, in two doses. The repertoire was sequenced with immunoSEQ multiplex PCR; TCRdb's copy has only in-frame clones and lacks some. The sample carries some 60,000 clones, under 85% recorded once. These receptors are not linked to any known antigen. This sample comprised CD4+ T cells from PBMCs cultured without peptide, obtained after COVID-19 vaccination. These receptors all come from a human donor who received a COVID-19 vaccine.

This clone came up a few times. The V gene is TRBV30, the J gene TRBJ1-1; no firm D call. Between the trimmed V and J ends, which lost 5 bases and 1 base, there was a span of 14 bases. CDR1 and CDR2 from the germline V gene are GTSNPN and SVGIG (reference sequence). The CDR3 contains 14 residues. CDR3 DNA sequence: TGTGCCTGGGGCGGACCCCCTCGGAACACTGAAGCTTTCTTT. Its translation is CAWGGPPRNTEAFF. Variable domain in full (rest from reference TRBV30 and TRBJ1-1): SQTIHQWPATLVQPVGSPLSLECTVEGTSNPNLYWYRQAAGRGLQLLFYSVGIGQISSEVPQNLSASRPQDRQFILSSKKLLLSDSGFYLCAWGGPPRNTEAFFGQGTRLTVV.

This clone occurred once. The chain couples TRBV5-8 to TRBJ1-2; no clear D gene. CDR1 is SGHTS, CDR2 YDEGEE, per germline. With 4 bases removed from V and 9 bases from J, the gap between germline ends came to 16 bases. The CDR3 has 13 residues. Written as DNA, the CDR3 is TGTGCCAGCAGCCCCGGACGGGTCCCCAGCTACACCTTC. Protein product: CASSPGRVPSYTF. The variable domain in full, completed from reference TRBV5-8 and TRBJ1-2, reads EAGVTQSPTHLIKTRGQQATLRCSPISGHTSVYWYQQALGLGLQFLLWYDEGEERNRGNFPPRFSGRQFPNYSSELNVNALELEDSALYLCASSPGRVPSYTFGSGTRLTVV.

The rearrangement joins TRBV12-5 to TRBJ2-4, with a tentative D call TRBD2 (5 bases). This CDR3 spans 14 amino acids. CDR1 is LGHNT, CDR2 FRNRAP, per germline. Trimming shortened V by 5 bases and J by 0 bases, and 8 bases separated the two germline ends. The CDR3 region has the DNA TGTGCTAGTGGTCAAGGACTAGCCAAAAACATTCAGTACTTC. This codes for CASGQGLAKNIQYF.

In its sample, this clone was seen once. V is TRBV4-3 and J is TRBJ2-1; D is ambiguous. The germline CDR1 and CDR2 sequences are LGHNA and YSLEER. The V end was cut by 0 bases, the J end by 6 bases, with 9 bases between. The CDR3 sequence is 14 residues long. CDR3 bases: TGCGCCAGCAGCCAAGATCCTACGAGCAATGAGCAGTTCTTC. It is translated as CASSQDPTSNEQFF.

This chain uses TRBV7-8 with TRBJ2-7, with TRBD1 matching over 8 bases. CDR1 SGHVS and CDR2 FQNEAQ come from the germline V gene. After removal of 4 bases from V and 5 bases from J, the junction contained 19 bases not matched to a gene. The CDR3 contains 18 residues. CDR3 DNA sequence: TGTGCCAGCAGCTCAAGGGGTGGTGTGGGCAGGGGGCGGGACGAGCAGTACTTC. It specifies CASSSRGGVGRGRDEQYF.

This chain uses TRBV7-8 with TRBJ2-5; D gene ambiguous. Germline lookup yields CDR1 SGHVS and CDR2 FQNEAQ. V gave up 1 base and J gave up 1 base, with 10 bases separating them. The CDR3 has 15 residues. The CDR3 DNA reads TGTGCCAGCAGCTTAGGGCCGACGATCCAAGAGACCCAGTACTTC. It specifies CASSLGPTIQETQYF.

The gene calls are TRBV3-1 (or the pseudogene TRBV3-2) and TRBJ2-1, with 7 bases fitting TRBD1. The V and J ends lost 5 bases and 5 bases, in that order; junction bases with no gene match: 6. Germline V gives CDR1 LGHDT, CDR2 YNNKEL (reference sequence). The CDR3 consists of 14 residues. CDR3 protein: CASSSGTVNNEQFF. In DNA, the CDR3 is TGTGCCAGCAGCTCGGGGACAGTAAACAATGAGCAGTTCTTC.

This chain links TRBV2 with TRBJ1-4, with unresolved D. The CDR3 is 16 residues long. Trimming removed 7 bases at V and 0 bases at J, with 15 bases between. Germline V gene sequence: CDR1 SNHLY, CDR2 FYNNEI. The CDR3 region has the DNA TGTGCCAGCATTGAGGGCAGTCTTGCAACTAATGAAAAACTGTTTTTT. It specifies CASIEGSLATNEKLFF.

CDR3 residues: CATTGGSSGNTIYF. CDR3 sequence (DNA): TGTGCCACTACAGGGGGATCCTCTGGAAACACCATATATTTT. The chain links TRBV19 to TRBJ1-3; 8 bases align to TRBD1. Losses at the gene ends were 10 bases for V and 0 bases for J; bases not matched to a gene: 5. The CDR3 covers 14 residues. Germline V gives CDR1 LNHDA, CDR2 SQIVND (reference sequence).

CDR3 in amino acids: CSASQTGRGNQPQHF. CDR3 coding DNA: TGCAGTGCTAGTCAGACAGGGCGCGGCAATCAGCCCCAGCATTTT. This sequence joins TRBV20-1 and TRBJ1-5; 7 positions match TRBD1. CDR1 DFQATT and CDR2 SNEGSKA come from the germline V gene (reference sequence). V was clipped by 3 bases and J by 2 bases; unmatched bases: 7. CDR3 length equals 15 residues.

The V and J genes are TRBV25-1 and TRBJ1-2; weak D call: TRBD1 (6 bases). The CDR3 sequence is 16 residues long. Germline CDR1 reads MGHDK; CDR2 reads SYGVNS. Trimming cost V 3 bases and J 3 bases, with 17 bases left between them. This CDR3 reads CASSDAQGNRDYGYTF. The CDR3 coding sequence is TGTGCCAGCAGTGATGCCCAGGGGAATCGGGACTATGGCTACACCTTC.

The V gene is TRBV19, the J gene TRBJ2-5, with TRBD2 matching 11 bases. This CDR3 spans 14 amino acids. The junction had 4 bases not matched to a gene; V was cut back by 5 bases and J by 5 bases. The germline gives CDR1 LNHDA, CDR2 SQIVND (reference sequence). CDR3 residues: CASSSLAGVETQYF. The CDR3 nucleotides read TGTGCCAGTAGTTCACTAGCGGGGGTTGAGACCCAGTACTTC.

The J gene is TRBJ2-7, the V gene TRBV5-1, with D tentatively TRBD1 (5 bases). Germline V lookup: CDR1 SGHRS, CDR2 YFSETQ. V dropped 4 bases and J dropped 5 bases, with 16 bases sitting between them. This CDR3 has 14 residues. The CDR3 DNA reads TGCGCCAGCAGCCCTACAGGTGTGGGCCACGAGCAGTACTTC. Protein sequence: CASSPTGVGHEQYF.

The CDR3 nucleotides are TGTGCCAGTATAAGCGGGAGGATTGGGAATGAGCAGTTCTTC. Encoded protein: CASISGRIGNEQFF. The V gene is TRBV6-5, the J gene TRBJ2-1; TRBD2 matches at 9 bases. CDR3 length equals 14 residues. Germline loops: CDR1 MNHEY, CDR2 SVGAGI. V was pared by 9 bases and J by 7 bases, with 10 bases of the junction left unmatched.

The chain carries TRBV25-1 and TRBJ1-1; D remains ambiguous. V was shortened by 3 bases and J by 3 bases, with 11 bases between the two germline ends. CDR1 and CDR2 from the germline V gene are MGHDK and SYGVNS. This CDR3 contains 14 residues. CDR3 protein: CASSETGRYTEAFF. CDR3 coding DNA: TGTGCCAGCAGTGAGACTGGCCGATACACTGAAGCTTTCTTT.

A few counts support this clone. J is TRBJ1-2 and V is TRBV30; a possible D gene is TRBD1 (5 bases). V lost 0 bases and J lost 8, with 13 bases in between. CDR1 is GTSNPN, CDR2 SVGIG, per germline (reference sequence). This CDR3 comprises 13 residues. The CDR3 reads CAWSVNGGGGYTF. The CDR3 DNA reads as TGTGCCTGGAGTGTTAACGGGGGAGGAGGCTACACCTTC. Supplemented by reference TRBV30 and TRBJ1-2, the full variable domain reads SQTIHQWPATLVQPVGSPLSLECTVEGTSNPNLYWYRQAAGRGLQLLFYSVGIGQISSEVPQNLSASRPQDRQFILSSKKLLLSDSGFYLCAWSVNGGGGYTFGSGTRLTVV.

The chain combines TRBV3-1 (or the pseudogene TRBV3-2) with TRBJ2-1; 13 positions match TRBD2. The CDR3 is 15 residues long. The J segment lost 7 bases and the V segment lost 4 bases, leaving 4 bases of the junction unmatched. The V gene's germline CDR1 is LGHDT and CDR2 YNNKEL (reference sequence). CDR3 nucleotide sequence: TGTGCCAGCAGCCGAACTAGCGGGGGGGGGAATGAGCAGTTCTTC. Translating it yields CASSRTSGGGNEQFF.

The J gene is TRBJ2-7, the V gene TRBV20-1; tentatively, D is TRBD2 (5 bases). Trimming cost V 7 bases and J 5 bases, with 12 bases left between them. Germline V gene lookup returns CDR1 DFQATT and CDR2 SNEGSKA (reference sequence). This CDR3 spans 11 amino acids. The CDR3 DNA is TGCAGTGTCAGCGGCCCGGACGAGCAGTACTTC. It is translated as CSVSGPDEQYF.

The rearrangement links TRBV28 to TRBJ1-1; D remains ambiguous. CDR1 is MDHEN and CDR2 is SYDVKM in the germline V gene. V lost 6 bases to trimming and J lost 4 bases, with 12 bases between them. The CDR3 consists of 13 residues. In DNA form, the CDR3 reads TGTGCCAGCAGCAACCCCGGGCCCACTGAAGCTTTCTTT. It encodes CASSNPGPTEAFF. Looking up the rest from reference TRBV28 and TRBJ1-1 gives the full variable domain: DVKVTQSSRYLVKRTGEKVFLECVQDMDHENMFWYRQDPGLGLRLIYFSYDVKMKEKGDIPEGYSVSREKKERFSLILESASTNQTSMYLCASSNPGPTEAFFGQGTRLTVV.

The rearrangement uses TRBV10-3 and TRBJ2-2; D perhaps matches TRBD2 (5 bases). The CDR3 contains 16 residues. Trimming pared 3 bases from V and 0 bases from J, leaving 11 bases between. The germline gives CDR1 ENHRY, CDR2 SYGVKD. CDR3: CAISEKGRANTGELFF. As DNA, the CDR3 is TGTGCCATCAGTGAAAAAGGGCGGGCGAACACCGGGGAGCTGTTTTTT.

This clone appeared a few times. This sequence joins TRBV10-3 and TRBJ1-3; 8 bases match TRBD1. The J segment lost 7 bases and the V segment lost 0 bases, leaving 14 bases of the junction unmatched. This CDR3 comprises 18 residues. The germline V gene encodes CDR1 ENHRY and CDR2 SYGVKD. The CDR3 loop reads CAISESEGQGAVGNTIYF. The CDR3 DNA is TGTGCCATCAGTGAGTCCGAAGGGCAGGGGGCGGTAGGGAACACCATATATTTT.

This chain links TRBV5-1 with TRBJ1-4, with 7 bases lining up with TRBD1. V gave up 4 bases and J gave up 3 bases; unmatched junction bases: 6. The germline V gene encodes CDR1 SGHRS and CDR2 YFSETQ. The CDR3 is 15 residues long. The CDR3 sequence is CASSPSGTANEKLFF. In DNA, the CDR3 is TGCGCCAGCAGCCCCTCCGGGACAGCTAATGAAAAACTGTTTTTT.

This chain links TRBV29-1 with TRBJ1-1, with TRBD1 identical over 7 bases. Germline CDR1 reads SQVTM; CDR2 reads ANQGSEA. V was pared by 5 bases and J by 11 bases, with 14 bases of the junction left unmatched. This CDR3 comprises 13 residues. The CDR3 reads CSVRRSAGGRAFF. DNA for the CDR3: TGCAGCGTTCGACGATCCGCAGGGGGGAGGGCTTTCTTT.

The chain carries TRBV19 and TRBJ2-7, with D tentatively TRBD1 or TRBD2 (6 bases each). The germline V gene encodes CDR1 LNHDA and CDR2 SQIVND (reference sequence). The V end lost 1 base, the J end lost 7 bases, and 17 bases lay between the germline ends. This CDR3 contains 15 residues. The CDR3 spells CASSIGGAMGKEQYF. CDR3 coding DNA: TGTGCCAGTAGTATAGGGGGGGCAATGGGAAAGGAGCAGTACTTC.

This clone rates as medium-sized. In DNA form, the CDR3 reads TGTGCCAGCAACCTTCTACAGGGGAATGAGCAGTTCTTC. It specifies CASNLLQGNEQFF. The chain is built from TRBV21-1 and TRBJ2-1; the table gives TRBD1 as D, unverified against the DNA. TRBV21-1 is termed a pseudogene. CDR3 size: 13 residues.